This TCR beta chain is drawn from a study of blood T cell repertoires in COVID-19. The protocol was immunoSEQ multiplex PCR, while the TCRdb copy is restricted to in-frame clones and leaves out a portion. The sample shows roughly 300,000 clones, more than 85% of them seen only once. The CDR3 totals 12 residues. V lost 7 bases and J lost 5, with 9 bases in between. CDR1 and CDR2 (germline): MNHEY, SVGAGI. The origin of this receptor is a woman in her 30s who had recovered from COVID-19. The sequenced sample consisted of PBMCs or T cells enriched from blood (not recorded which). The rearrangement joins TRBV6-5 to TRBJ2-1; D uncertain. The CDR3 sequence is CASMATNNEQFF. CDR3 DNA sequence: TGTGCCAGCATGGCCACCAACAATGAGCAGTTCTTC.